The clone carrying this T cell receptor beta chain showed up just a few times. What it recognizes is unknown. This specimen comes from a study of OX40 agonist ivuxolimab in advanced cancers. TCRdb's copy holds only in-frame clones and misses some; the assay was immunoSEQ multiplex PCR. The table shows about 35,000 clones, with 70% to 85% occurring only once. Study-level points and caveats: It was also the case that some nonresponders had low normalized T-cell clonal expansion.

The CDR3 length is 15 residues. V was clipped by 7 bases and J by 1 base, with 14 bases between them. Germline V gene sequence: CDR1 LNHDA, CDR2 SQIVND (reference sequence). The TCR comes from an adult with an advanced solid tumor such as melanoma, head and neck, liver or kidney cancer. The sequencing here drew on CD4+ or CD8+ T cells sorted from blood, taken in a trial of the OX40 agonist ivuxolimab. The rearrangement links TRBV19 to TRBJ1-5; D is unresolved. The CDR3 DNA reads as TGTGCCAGTATCACCGTCGGAGGGAGCAATCAGCCCCAGCATTTT. This encodes CASITVGGSNQPQHF.